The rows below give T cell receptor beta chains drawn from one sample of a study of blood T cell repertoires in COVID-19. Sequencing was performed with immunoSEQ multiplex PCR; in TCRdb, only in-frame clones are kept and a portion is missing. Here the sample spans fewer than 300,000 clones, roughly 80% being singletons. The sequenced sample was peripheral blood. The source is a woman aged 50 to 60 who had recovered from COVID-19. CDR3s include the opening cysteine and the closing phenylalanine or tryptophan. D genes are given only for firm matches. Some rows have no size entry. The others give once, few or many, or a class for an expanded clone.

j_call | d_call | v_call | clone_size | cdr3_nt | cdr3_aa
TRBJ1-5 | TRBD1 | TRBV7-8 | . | TGTGCCAGCAGCTTTGTGACAGGGGGAAGTCAGCCCCAGCATTTT | CASSFVTGGSQPQHF
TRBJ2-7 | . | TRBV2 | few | TGTGCCAGCAGTCTTTATCGGGAGCGGGAGCAGTACTTC | CASSLYREREQYF
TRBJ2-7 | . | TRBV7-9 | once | TGTGCCAGCAGCTTTCTTGGAGGGGACGAGCAGTACTTC | CASSFLGGDEQYF
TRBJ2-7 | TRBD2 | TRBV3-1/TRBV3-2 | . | TGTGCCAGCAGCCCCCGGACTAGCGGCGACTACGAGCAGTACTTC | CASSPRTSGDYEQYF
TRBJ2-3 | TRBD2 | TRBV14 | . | TGTGCCAGCAGCCAATGGGGACTAGCGGGGACAGATACGCAGTATTTT | CASSQWGLAGTDTQYF
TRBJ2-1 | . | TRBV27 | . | TGTGCCAGGGTAATCCCGGCCTACAATGAGCAGTTCTTC | CARVIPAYNEQFF
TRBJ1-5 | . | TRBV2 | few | TGTGCCAGCAGGGTCGACAGTAATCAGCCCCAGCATTTT | CASRVDSNQPQHF
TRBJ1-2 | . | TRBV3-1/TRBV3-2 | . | TGTGCCAGCAGCCAAGATCGAGGGAGTGGCTACACCTTC | CASSQDRGSGYTF
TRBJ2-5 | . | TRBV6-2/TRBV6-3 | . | TGTGCCAGCAGTGACTCTCGGACTCCCCGAGAGACCCAGTACTTC | CASSDSRTPRETQYF
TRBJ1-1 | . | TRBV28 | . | TGTGCCAGCAGTTTAAGGGCGGGGGAAGCTTTCTTT | CASSLRAGEAFF
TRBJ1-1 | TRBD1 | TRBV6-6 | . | TGTGCCAGCAGCAACGACAGGGGGGGTGGAAACACTGAAGCTTTCTTT | CASSNDRGGGNTEAFF
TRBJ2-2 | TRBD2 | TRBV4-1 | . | TGCGCCAGCAGCCAAATAGCCGGACCCCGGGGGGCCGGGGAGCTGTTTTTT | CASSQIAGPRGAGELFF
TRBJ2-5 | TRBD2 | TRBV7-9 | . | TGTGCCAGCAGCCCTAGTCTAGCGGGGAAAGAGACCCAGTACTTC | CASSPSLAGKETQYF
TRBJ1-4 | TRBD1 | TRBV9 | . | TGTGCCAGCAGTCTTACTCCGACAGGGACCTCGCAGAGAGCTAATGAAAAACTGTTTTTT | CASSLTPTGTSQRANEKLFF